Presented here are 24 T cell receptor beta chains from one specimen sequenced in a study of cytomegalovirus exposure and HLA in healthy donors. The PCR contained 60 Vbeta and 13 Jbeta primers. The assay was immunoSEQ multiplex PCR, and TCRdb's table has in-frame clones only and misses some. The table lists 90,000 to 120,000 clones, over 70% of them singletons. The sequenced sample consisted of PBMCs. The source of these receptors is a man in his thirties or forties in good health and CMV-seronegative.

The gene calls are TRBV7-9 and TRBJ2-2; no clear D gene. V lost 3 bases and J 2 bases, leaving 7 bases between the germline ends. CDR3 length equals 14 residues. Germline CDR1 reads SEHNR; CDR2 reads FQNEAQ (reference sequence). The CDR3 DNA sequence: TGTGCCAGCAGCTTCGTACTAAACACCGGGGAGCTGTTTTTT. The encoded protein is CASSFVLNTGELFF.

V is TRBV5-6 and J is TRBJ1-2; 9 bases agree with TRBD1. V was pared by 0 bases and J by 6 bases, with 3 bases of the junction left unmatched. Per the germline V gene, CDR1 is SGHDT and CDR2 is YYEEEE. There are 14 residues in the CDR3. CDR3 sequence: CASSLGDRVDGYTF. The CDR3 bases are TGTGCCAGCAGCTTGGGGGACAGGGTTGATGGCTACACCTTC.

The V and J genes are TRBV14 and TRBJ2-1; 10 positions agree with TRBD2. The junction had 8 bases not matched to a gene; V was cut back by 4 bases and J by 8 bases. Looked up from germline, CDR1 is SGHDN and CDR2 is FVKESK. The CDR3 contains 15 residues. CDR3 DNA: TGTGCCAGCAGCCTATCTAGCGGGAGACGGGATGAGCAGTTCTTC. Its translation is CASSLSSGRRDEQFF. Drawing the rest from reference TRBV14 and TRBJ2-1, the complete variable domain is EAGVTQFPSHSVIEKGQTVTLRCDPISGHDNLYWYRRVMGKEIKFLLHFVKESKQDESGMPNNRFLAERTGGTYSTLKVQPAELEDSGVYFCASSLSSGRRDEQFFGPGTRLTVL.

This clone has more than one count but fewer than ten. CDR3 residues: CASSSQGGGNTIYF. The CDR3 DNA is TGCGCCAGCAGCTCGCAAGGAGGTGGAAACACCATATATTTT. V is TRBV5-1 and J is TRBJ1-3, with D uncertain. CDR1 is SGHRS, CDR2 YFSETQ, per germline. The ends were cut back, 3 bases at V and 3 bases at J, with 10 bases in the middle. There are 14 residues in the CDR3. Full variable domain (remainder filled in from reference TRBV5-1 and TRBJ1-3): KAGVTQTPRYLIKTRGQQVTLSCSPISGHRSVSWYQQTPGQGLQFLFEYFSETQRNKGNFPGRFSGRQFSNSRSEMNVSTLELGDSALYLCASSSQGGGNTIYFGEGSWLTVV.

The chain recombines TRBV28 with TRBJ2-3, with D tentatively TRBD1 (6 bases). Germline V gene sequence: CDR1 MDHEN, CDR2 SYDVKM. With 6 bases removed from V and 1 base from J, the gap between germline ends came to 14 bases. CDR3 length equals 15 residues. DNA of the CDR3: TGTGCCAGCAGCCCAGGGGCACACGGCACAGATACGCAGTATTTT. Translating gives CASSPGAHGTDTQYF.

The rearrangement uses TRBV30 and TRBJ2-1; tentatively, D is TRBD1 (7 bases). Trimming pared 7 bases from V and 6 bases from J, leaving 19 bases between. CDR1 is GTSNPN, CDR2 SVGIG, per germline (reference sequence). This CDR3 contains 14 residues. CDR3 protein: CALDAGQRINEQFF. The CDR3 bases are TGTGCCTTGGACGCGGGACAGCGGATCAATGAGCAGTTCTTC. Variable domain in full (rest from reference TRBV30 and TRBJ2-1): SQTIHQWPATLVQPVGSPLSLECTVEGTSNPNLYWYRQAAGRGLQLLFYSVGIGQISSEVPQNLSASRPQDRQFILSSKKLLLSDSGFYLCALDAGQRINEQFFGPGTRLTVL.

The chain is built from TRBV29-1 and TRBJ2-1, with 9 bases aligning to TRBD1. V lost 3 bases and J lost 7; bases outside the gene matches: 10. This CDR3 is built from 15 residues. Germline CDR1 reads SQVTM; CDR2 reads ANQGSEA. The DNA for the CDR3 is TGCAGCGTTGAGCCGGACAGGGGCCCATGGAATGAGCAGTTCTTC. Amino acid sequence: CSVEPDRGPWNEQFF.

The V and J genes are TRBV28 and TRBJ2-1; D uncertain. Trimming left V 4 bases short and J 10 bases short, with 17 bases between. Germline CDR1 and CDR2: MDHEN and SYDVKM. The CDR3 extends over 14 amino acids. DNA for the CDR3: TGTGCCAGCAGTTCCATTCAATTTGACACGGAGCAGTTCTTC. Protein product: CASSSIQFDTEQFF.

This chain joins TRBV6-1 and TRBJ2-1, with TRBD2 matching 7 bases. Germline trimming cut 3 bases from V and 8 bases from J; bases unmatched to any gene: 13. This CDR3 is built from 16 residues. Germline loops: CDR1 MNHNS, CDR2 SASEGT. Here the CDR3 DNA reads TGTGCCAGCAGTGAGGGGGGAGGGAGGGCCAAAGATGAGCAGTTCTTC. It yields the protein CASSEGGGRAKDEQFF.

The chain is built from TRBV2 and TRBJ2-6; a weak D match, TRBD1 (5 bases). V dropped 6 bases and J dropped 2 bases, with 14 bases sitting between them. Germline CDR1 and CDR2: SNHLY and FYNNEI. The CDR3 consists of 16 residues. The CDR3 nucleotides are TGTGCCAGCAGGGCTCAGGGTTTAGCTGGGGCCAACGTCCTGACTTTC. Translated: CASRAQGLAGANVLTF.

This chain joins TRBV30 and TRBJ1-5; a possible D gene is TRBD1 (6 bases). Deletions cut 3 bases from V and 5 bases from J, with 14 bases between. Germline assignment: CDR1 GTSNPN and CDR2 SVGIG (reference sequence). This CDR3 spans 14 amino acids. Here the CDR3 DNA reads TGTGCCTGGAGCGGGGGCGGGGGAGATCAGCCCCAGCATTTT. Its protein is CAWSGGGGDQPQHF.

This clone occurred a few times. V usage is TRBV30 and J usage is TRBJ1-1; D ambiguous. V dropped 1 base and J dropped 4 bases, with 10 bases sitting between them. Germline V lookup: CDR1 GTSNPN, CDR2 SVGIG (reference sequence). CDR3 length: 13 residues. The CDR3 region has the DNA TGTGCCTGGAGTGGACAATATGGCACTGAAGCTTTCTTT. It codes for CAWSGQYGTEAFF.

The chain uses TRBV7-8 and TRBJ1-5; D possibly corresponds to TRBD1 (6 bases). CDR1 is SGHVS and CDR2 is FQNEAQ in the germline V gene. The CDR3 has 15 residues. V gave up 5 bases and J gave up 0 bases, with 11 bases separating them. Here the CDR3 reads CASSPGVLSNQPQHF. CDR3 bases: TGTGCCAGCAGCCCAGGGGTCCTTAGCAATCAGCCCCAGCATTTT.

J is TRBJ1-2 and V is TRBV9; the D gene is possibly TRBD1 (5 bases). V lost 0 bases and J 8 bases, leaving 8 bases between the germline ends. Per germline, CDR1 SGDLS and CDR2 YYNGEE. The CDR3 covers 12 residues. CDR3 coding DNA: TGTGCCAGCAGCGTAGCAGGGATCGGCTACACCTTC. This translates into CASSVAGIGYTF.

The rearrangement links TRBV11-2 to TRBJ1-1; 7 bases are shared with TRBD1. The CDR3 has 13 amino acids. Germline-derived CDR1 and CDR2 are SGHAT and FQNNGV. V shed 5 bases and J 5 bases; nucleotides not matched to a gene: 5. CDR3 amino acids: CASSGPGGTEAFF. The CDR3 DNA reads TGTGCCAGCAGCGGGCCAGGGGGAACTGAAGCTTTCTTT.

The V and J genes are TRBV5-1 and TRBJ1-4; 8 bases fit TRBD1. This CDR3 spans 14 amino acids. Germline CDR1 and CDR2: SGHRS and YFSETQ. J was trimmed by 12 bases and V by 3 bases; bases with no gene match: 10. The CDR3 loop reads CASSSGQGVRELFF. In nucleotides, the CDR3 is TGCGCCAGCAGCTCCGGACAGGGAGTAAGGGAACTGTTTTTT.

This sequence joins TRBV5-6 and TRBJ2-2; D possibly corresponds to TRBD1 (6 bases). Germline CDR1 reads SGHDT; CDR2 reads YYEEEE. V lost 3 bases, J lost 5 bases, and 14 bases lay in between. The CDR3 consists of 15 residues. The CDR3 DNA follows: TGTGCCAGCAGCTCAGCCGGGACAATTACCGGGGAGCTGTTTTTT. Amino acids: CASSSAGTITGELFF.

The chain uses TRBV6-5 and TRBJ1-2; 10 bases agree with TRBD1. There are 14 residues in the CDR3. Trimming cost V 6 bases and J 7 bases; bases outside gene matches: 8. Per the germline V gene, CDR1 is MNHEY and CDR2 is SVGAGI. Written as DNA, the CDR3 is TGTGCCAGCAGAAACGGACAGGGGGTTGGTGGCTACACCTTC. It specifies CASRNGQGVGGYTF.

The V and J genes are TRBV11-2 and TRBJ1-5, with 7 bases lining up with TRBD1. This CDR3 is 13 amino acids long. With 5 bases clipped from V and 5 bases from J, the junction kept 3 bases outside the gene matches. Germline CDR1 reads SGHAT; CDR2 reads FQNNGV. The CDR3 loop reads CASSTGVDQPQHF. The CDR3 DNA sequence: TGTGCCAGCAGCACAGGGGTGGATCAGCCCCAGCATTTT.

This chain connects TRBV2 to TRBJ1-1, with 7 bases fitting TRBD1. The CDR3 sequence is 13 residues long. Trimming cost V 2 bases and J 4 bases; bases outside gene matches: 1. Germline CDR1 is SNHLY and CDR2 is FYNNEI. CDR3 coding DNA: TGTGCCAGCAGTGAATGGACAGGCACTGAAGCTTTCTTT. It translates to CASSEWTGTEAFF.

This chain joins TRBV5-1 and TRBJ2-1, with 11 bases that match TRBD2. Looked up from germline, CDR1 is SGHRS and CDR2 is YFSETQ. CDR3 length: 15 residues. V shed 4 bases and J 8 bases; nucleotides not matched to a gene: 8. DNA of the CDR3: TGCGCCAGCAGCAGAACTAGCGGGAGTAAATATGAGCAGTTCTTC. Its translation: CASSRTSGSKYEQFF.

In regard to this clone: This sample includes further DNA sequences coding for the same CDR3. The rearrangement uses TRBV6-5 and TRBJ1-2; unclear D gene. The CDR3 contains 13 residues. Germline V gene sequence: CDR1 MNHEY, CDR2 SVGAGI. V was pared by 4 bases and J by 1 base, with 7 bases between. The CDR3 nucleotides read TGTGCCAGCAGTTTCAGTGATAACTATGGCTACACCTTC. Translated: CASSFSDNYGYTF.

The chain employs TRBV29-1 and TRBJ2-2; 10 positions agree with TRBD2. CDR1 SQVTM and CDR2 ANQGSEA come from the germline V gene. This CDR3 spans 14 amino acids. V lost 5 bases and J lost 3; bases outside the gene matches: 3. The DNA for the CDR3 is TGCAGCGTTAGGACTAGCGGAGACACCGGGGAGCTGTTTTTT. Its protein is CSVRTSGDTGELFF.

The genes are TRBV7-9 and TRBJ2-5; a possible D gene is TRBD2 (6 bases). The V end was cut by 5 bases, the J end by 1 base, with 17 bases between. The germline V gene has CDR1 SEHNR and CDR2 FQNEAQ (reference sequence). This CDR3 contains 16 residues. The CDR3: CASSKGRGTFQETQYF. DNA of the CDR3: TGTGCCAGCAGCAAGGGCCGGGGGACCTTCCAAGAGACCCAGTACTTC.